The clone carrying this T cell receptor beta chain was seen a handful of times. This sample is part of a study of molecular identifiers for immune sequencing clone quantification. Methods described previously, with TCR primers listed, were used for bulk TCR libraries. TCRdb fed the PCR reads into MiXCR, producing one record per CDR3 protein. Here the sample spans 400,000 to 600,000 distinct CDR3 sequences, about 20% being singletons. CDR3 length: 14 amino acids. From germline, CDR1 is MNHEY and CDR2 SVGEGT. V was pared by 4 bases and J by 0 bases, with 3 bases of the junction left unmatched. The specimen sequenced was naive CD8+ T cells from blood, with Jurkat cell RNA spiked in. Noted subset: FACS-sorted CD8+CD4-CCR7+CD45RA+ naive T cells. The rearrangement links TRBV6-2 or TRBV6-3 to TRBJ2-7, with TRBD2 identical over 7 bases. This TCR came from a human donor in good health. Some libraries in this study had Jurkat cell RNA spiked in. This CDR3 reads CASSFSGYSYEQYF. The CDR3, as DNA: TGTGCCAGCAGTTTTAGCGGGTACTCCTACGAGCAGTACTTC.